The TCR beta chain under discussion was sequenced for a study of blood T cell repertoires in COVID-19. Whole-study context: Collection of acute and convalescent COVID-19 samples took place in the United States, Italy and Spain. In each case, the material was cDNA or gDNA derived from T cells, B-cell-depleted T cells, or PBMCs.

Authors' processing steps: Counts of nucleated cells, estimated from reference gene primer amplification, were obtained. The method was immunoSEQ multiplex PCR; TCRdb's version includes in-frame clones alone and lacks a portion of them. V, J and clone size reflect that table, while D and trimming were determined from the DNA. The sample consists of approximately 67,000 clones, approximately 89% of them appearing once. This clone was recorded only once. This CDR3 has 14 residues. Between the trimmed V and J ends, which lost 5 bases and 8 bases, there was a span of 18 bases. Germline V gives CDR1 LNHDA, CDR2 SQIVND (reference sequence).

The specimen was peripheral blood. This TCR was recovered from a woman aged 55-70 years with active COVID-19. The chain joins TRBV19 to TRBJ1-2; TRBD1 might be the D (5 bases). DNA of the CDR3: TGTGCCAGTAGTGCCCTCCGCGGGGCGGGGGGCTACACCTTC. It encodes CASSALRGAGGYTF.